This T cell receptor (beta chain) appears in the sequencing data of a study of identifying expanded T cells in peripheral blood. Findings and caveats of the study: Variance in clone template counts between two-week samples significantly increased with total template count across all healthy donors.

No infections or other immune events were documented during collection. TCRdb keeps only in-frame clones here, not all; method: immunoSEQ multiplex PCR. This sample yields around 63,000 clones, of which over 75% are seen a single time; around 4.8% belongs to the top ten. This clone was counted between two and nine times. The antigen is undetermined. This clonotype was obtained from a person between 18 and 70 years old in good health. The specimen sequenced was blood.

CDR3 sequence reads: CASSEGVFF. CDR3 nucleotides: TGTGCCAGCAGCGAAGGGGTGTTTTTT. This rearrangement joins TRBV7-6 to TRBJ1-4; D is perhaps TRBD1 (5 bases). V lost 5 bases and J 15 bases, leaving 7 bases between the germline ends. Germline-derived CDR1 and CDR2 are SGHVS and FNYEAQ. The CDR3 consists of 9 residues.